The present T cell receptor (beta chain) was sequenced within a study of Graves' ophthalmopathy and Graves' hyperthyroidism. A volume of 8 to 10 ml of fresh peripheral blood supplied the PBMCs. RNA transcripts served as template for amplifying TCR beta CDR3 sequences. The workflow started with a first-round RT-PCR run with HTBI primers and then moved on to a second-round multiplex PCR. From the multiplex PCR reads, TCRdb called clonotypes with MiXCR, one entry per CDR3 protein. The sample holds 150,000 to 200,000 distinct CDR3 sequences, around 40% seen once. Study-wide results and caveats: Both a roughly 70% sensitivity and an approximately 76% specificity characterized the model's predictions of ophthalmopathy progression.

This clonotype was counted only a few times. The antigen remains unidentified. The sequencing sample was made of peripheral blood. This clonotype originated in a young man with Graves' ophthalmopathy.

CDR3 amino acids: CASGTDQVAEETQYF. Here the CDR3 DNA reads TGTGCTAGTGGTACCGACCAAGTGGCGGAAGAGACCCAGTACTTC. The chain recombines TRBV12-5 with TRBJ2-5; D not certain. Trimming cost V 5 bases and J 3 bases, with 16 bases left between them. This CDR3 has 15 amino acids. Per germline, CDR1 LGHNT and CDR2 FRNRAP.